These 24 T cell receptor beta chains originate from one sample sequenced in a study of shared clonotypes between healthy human individuals. The assay was immunoSEQ multiplex PCR, and TCRdb's table has in-frame clones only and misses some. Among around 500,000 clones listed, 78% were seen once. The sample comprised PBMCs. These receptors were taken from a woman aged 35 to 49 in good health. Some clones in this sample may be carry-over from other donors' samples.

The chain recombines TRBV7-6 with TRBJ2-3, with D possibly being TRBD2 (5 bases). Trimming removed 3 bases from V and 6 bases from J, with 7 bases in between. This CDR3 has 12 amino acids. Looked up from germline, CDR1 is SGHVS and CDR2 is FNYEAQ. DNA for the CDR3: TGTGCCAGCAGCTTCTCGGGGGATACGCAGTATTTT. Encoded protein: CASSFSGDTQYF.

The rearrangement joins TRBV7-9 to TRBJ2-5; D not certain. The J call is uncertain, as TRBJ2-7 better fits the DNA end. Germline CDR1 and CDR2: SEHNR and FQNEAQ (reference sequence). This CDR3 is built from 13 residues. This CDR3 is CASSLARPYEQYF. The CDR3 bases are TGTGCCAGCAGCTTAGCGCGGCCCTACGAGCAGTACTTC.

With regard to this clone: Other nucleotide sequences from this sample produce the same CDR3. The gene calls are TRBV4-3 and TRBJ1-5; D is unresolved. The germline V gene has CDR1 LGHNA and CDR2 YSLEER. V was clipped by 0 bases and J by 2 bases, with 8 bases between them. This CDR3 spans 15 amino acids. CDR3 DNA sequence: TGCGCCAGCAGCCAAGATCTGGGTCGCAATCAGCCCCAGCATTTT. Its translation: CASSQDLGRNQPQHF.

The V gene is TRBV9, the J gene TRBJ2-7; perhaps TRBD2 as D (5 bases). The CDR3 runs 15 residues. Germline values: CDR1 SGDLS, CDR2 YYNGEE. Trimming took off 0 bases at V and 3 bases at J, with 13 bases between the two ends. The CDR3 bases are TGTGCCAGCAGCGTAGACGTTAGCGCAGACTACGAGCAGTACTTC. Translating it yields CASSVDVSADYEQYF.

The gene calls are TRBV27 and TRBJ2-3; 7 bases match TRBD2. Looked up from germline, CDR1 is MNHEY and CDR2 is SMNVEV (reference sequence). The CDR3 is 14 amino acids. Trimming took 6 bases from V and 0 from J; bases not matched to a gene: 3. CDR3 nucleotide sequence: TGTGCCAGCAGCCAACTAGCGAGCACAGATACGCAGTATTTT. This gives the protein CASSQLASTDTQYF.

This clone has a handful of counts. This rearrangement joins TRBV9 to TRBJ2-5; D is unresolved. The CDR3 is 13 amino acids. Looked up from germline, CDR1 is SGDLS and CDR2 is YYNGEE. V lost 0 bases to trimming and J lost 2 bases, with 5 bases between them. CDR3 in amino acids: CASSVGWQETQYF. The DNA of the CDR3 is TGTGCCAGCAGCGTAGGGTGGCAAGAGACCCAGTACTTC.

This clone was counted between two and nine times. The genes are TRBV25-1 and TRBJ1-2, with a weak D call TRBD1 (5 bases). V was pared by 4 bases and J by 7 bases, with 7 bases between. This CDR3 region has 11 residues. Germline V lookup: CDR1 MGHDK, CDR2 SYGVNS. Here the CDR3 DNA reads TGTGCCAGCAGTGCCGGGGCTGGCTACACCTTC. This codes for CASSAGAGYTF.

Only a few counts were recorded for this clone. The chain links TRBV19 to TRBJ2-1; 7 positions agree with TRBD2. The CDR3 loop spans 14 amino acids. Germline-derived CDR1 and CDR2 are LNHDA and SQIVND (reference sequence). Trimming removed 9 bases from V and 6 bases from J; junction bases left unmatched: 11. The DNA for the CDR3 is TGTGCCAGCCAAGGACTAGTTCCATTCAATGAGCAGTTCTTC. It specifies CASQGLVPFNEQFF.

A few counts support this clone. The rearrangement joins TRBV11-2 to TRBJ1-5; a possible D gene is TRBD1 (6 bases). This CDR3 region has 18 residues. The V and J ends lost 2 bases and 3 bases respectively, with 20 bases between them. Per the germline V gene, CDR1 is SGHAT and CDR2 is FQNNGV. CDR3 region: CASSLWGRGPAINQPQHF. CDR3 in DNA: TGTGCCAGCAGCTTATGGGGCAGGGGCCCCGCCATCAATCAGCCCCAGCATTTT.

This clone came up many times. V gene TRBV30 combines with J gene TRBJ1-2; D is uncertain. The CDR3 covers 13 residues. The V gene lost 1 base and the J gene lost 2 bases, with 8 bases spanning the gap. Per the germline V gene, CDR1 is GTSNPN and CDR2 is SVGIG (reference sequence). DNA of the CDR3: TGTGCCTGGAGTGGTCCAGCAAACTATGGCTACACCTTC. This translates into CAWSGPANYGYTF.

The chain is built from TRBV21-1 and TRBJ2-7; the D call TRBD2 from the table was never checked on the DNA. TRBV21-1 is tagged as a pseudogene. This CDR3 comprises 17 residues. The CDR3 sequence is CASSKKLGPLAFHEQYF. DNA for the CDR3: TGTGCCAGCAGCAAAAAACTAGGACCTTTGGCTTTCCACGAGCAGTACTTC.

This clone was observed a few times. The chain has TRBV4-1 and TRBJ2-7; 12 bases are shared with TRBD2. The CDR3 is 15 residues long. The germline gives CDR1 MGHRA, CDR2 YSYEKL. V shed 3 bases and J 2 bases; nucleotides not matched to a gene: 2. As DNA, the CDR3 is TGCGCCAGCAGCCACGGACTAGCGGGACCCTACGAGCAGTACTTC. It yields the protein CASSHGLAGPYEQYF.

This clone was seen many times. J is TRBJ1-2 and V is TRBV5-5; unclear D gene. The CDR3 length is 12 residues. Germline values: CDR1 SGHKS, CDR2 YYEKEE (reference sequence). Trimming left V 0 bases short and J 4 bases short, with 4 bases between. The CDR3 loop is CASSLASYGYTF. DNA of the CDR3: TGTGCCAGCAGCTTGGCCAGCTATGGCTACACCTTC.

The chain uses TRBV6-5 and TRBJ2-1, with 12 bases lining up with TRBD2. Looked up from germline, CDR1 is MNHEY and CDR2 is SVGAGI. The V segment lost 2 bases and the J segment 7 bases; nucleotides outside the gene matches: 3. CDR3 length: 15 residues. CDR3 sequence: CASSYRLAGVNEQFF. CDR3 nucleotides: TGTGCCAGCAGTTACCGACTAGCGGGAGTGAATGAGCAGTTCTTC.

This chain connects TRBV5-1 to TRBJ2-2; no reliable D call. The CDR3 totals 14 residues. V gave up 2 bases and J gave up 0 bases, with 5 bases separating them. Germline-derived CDR1 and CDR2 are SGHRS and YFSETQ. The CDR3 is CASSLGSNTGELFF. In DNA, the CDR3 is TGCGCCAGCAGCTTAGGCTCGAACACCGGGGAGCTGTTTTTT.

This clone was counted once. A read error may account for a junction end that differs from germline. The rearrangement links TRBV28 to TRBJ2-2, with TRBD1 matching over 8 bases. The CDR3 consists of 15 residues. Per the germline V gene, CDR1 is MDHEN and CDR2 is SYDVKM. CDR3 in amino acids: CASGLSQGAGGELFF. Here the CDR3 DNA reads TGTGCCAGCGGTTTAAGTCAGGGGGCCGGCGGGGAGCTGTTTTTT.

This chain uses TRBV5-1 with TRBJ1-1; 7 bases are a match to TRBD1. Germline CDR1 SGHRS, CDR2 YFSETQ. J gave up 3 bases and V 4 bases, and 9 bases lay outside the gene matches. The CDR3 length is 15 residues. CDR3: CASSDPDRRYTEAFF. CDR3 bases: TGCGCCAGCAGCGACCCGGACAGGAGATACACTGAAGCTTTCTTT. The whole variable domain, remainder taken from reference TRBV5-1 and TRBJ1-1, is KAGVTQTPRYLIKTRGQQVTLSCSPISGHRSVSWYQQTPGQGLQFLFEYFSETQRNKGNFPGRFSGRQFSNSRSEMNVSTLELGDSALYLCASSDPDRRYTEAFFGQGTRLTVV.

In its sample, this clone was seen a few times. One end of the junction fails to match germline, which may point to a read error. The chain uses TRBV4-1 and TRBJ1-1; no clear D gene. Per the germline V gene, CDR1 is MGHRA and CDR2 is YSYEKL. The CDR3 extends over 12 amino acids. CDR3 region: CASSQVNSEAFF. The CDR3 nucleotides are TGCGCCAGCAGCCAAGTGAACAGTGAAGCTTTCTTT.

This chain connects TRBV7-2 to TRBJ2-5, with 10 bases fitting TRBD2. The V and J ends lost 5 bases and 3 bases, in that order; junction bases with no gene match: 9. CDR3 size: 16 residues. Germline CDR1 reads SGHTA; CDR2 reads FQGNSA. CDR3: CASSTVAGGMEETQYF. The CDR3 coding sequence is TGTGCCAGCAGCACAGTAGCGGGAGGAATGGAAGAGACCCAGTACTTC.

The chain joins TRBV11-2 to TRBJ1-1, with D perhaps matching TRBD1 (5 bases). Per the germline V gene, CDR1 is SGHAT and CDR2 is FQNNGV. CDR3 length: 13 amino acids. The ends were cut back, 1 base at V and 6 bases at J, with 9 bases in the middle. CDR3 loop: CASSLGVGAEAFF. CDR3 bases: TGTGCCAGCAGCTTAGGGGTGGGGGCTGAAGCTTTCTTT.

The rearrangement joins TRBV5-1 to TRBJ2-5; 7 bases align to TRBD2. There are 14 residues in the CDR3. Germline trimming cut 2 bases from V and 5 bases from J; bases unmatched to any gene: 6. CDR1 is SGHRS, CDR2 YFSETQ, per germline. This CDR3 is CASSLIAGQETQYF. The CDR3 bases are TGCGCCAGCAGCTTAATAGCGGGTCAGGAGACCCAGTACTTC.

V gene TRBV28 combines with J gene TRBJ2-4; D may match TRBD1 or TRBD2 (5 bases each). Trimming took off 5 bases at V and 6 bases at J, with 11 bases between the two ends. The CDR3 has 13 amino acids. Germline V gene sequence: CDR1 MDHEN, CDR2 SYDVKM. The CDR3 DNA sequence: TGTGCCAGCAGTGGGACCGCCCCAAACATTCAGTACTTC. As protein: CASSGTAPNIQYF.

Here the CDR3 reads CASSLVVAGGLGEQYF. CDR3 coding DNA: TGTGCCAGCAGCTTGGTAGTAGCGGGAGGTTTGGGAGAGCAGTACTTC. V and J are TRBV5-8 and TRBJ2-7, with TRBD2 matching over 10 bases. The length of the CDR3 is 16 residues. With 0 bases clipped from V and 7 bases from J, the junction kept 10 bases outside the gene matches. The germline gives CDR1 SGHTS, CDR2 YDEGEE.

The CDR3 DNA follows: TGTGCCAGTACCCCGGGGGACAGGATGAACACTGAAGCTTTCTTT. This gives the protein CASTPGDRMNTEAFF. The chain couples TRBV19 to TRBJ1-1; 8 bases line up with TRBD1. This CDR3 has 15 residues. After removal of 7 bases from V and 0 bases from J, the junction contained 7 bases not matched to a gene. Germline assignment: CDR1 LNHDA and CDR2 SQIVND (reference sequence).